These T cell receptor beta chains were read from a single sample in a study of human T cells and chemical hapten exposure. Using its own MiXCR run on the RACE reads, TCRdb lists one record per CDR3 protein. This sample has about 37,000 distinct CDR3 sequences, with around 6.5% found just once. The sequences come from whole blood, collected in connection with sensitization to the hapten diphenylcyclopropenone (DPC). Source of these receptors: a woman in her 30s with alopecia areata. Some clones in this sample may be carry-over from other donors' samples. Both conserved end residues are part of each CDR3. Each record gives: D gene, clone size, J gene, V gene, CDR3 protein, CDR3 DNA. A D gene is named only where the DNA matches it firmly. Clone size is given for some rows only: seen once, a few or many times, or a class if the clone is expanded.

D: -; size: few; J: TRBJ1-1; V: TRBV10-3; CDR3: CAISERGAAFF; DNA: TGTGCCATCAGTGAACGGGGAGCCGCTTTCTTT
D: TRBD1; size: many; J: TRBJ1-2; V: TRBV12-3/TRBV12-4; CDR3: CASSTRQGAGYTF; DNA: TGTGCCAGCAGTACCCGACAGGGGGCCGGCTACACCTTC
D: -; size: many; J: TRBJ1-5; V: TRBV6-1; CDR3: CASSLDGGPNQPQHF; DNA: TGTGCCAGCAGTTTGGACGGAGGACCTAATCAGCCCCAGCATTTT
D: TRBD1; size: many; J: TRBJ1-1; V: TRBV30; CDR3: CAWRTGLTEAFF; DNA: TGTGCCTGGAGGACAGGGCTCACTGAAGCTTTCTTT
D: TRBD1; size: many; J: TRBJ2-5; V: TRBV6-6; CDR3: CASTGGRETQYF; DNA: TGTGCCAGCACAGGGGGCCGGGAGACCCAGTACTTC
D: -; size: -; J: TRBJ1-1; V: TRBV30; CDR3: CAWSVISRGGAFF; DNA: TGTGCCTGGAGTGTAATCAGCCGCGGGGGGGCTTTCTTT
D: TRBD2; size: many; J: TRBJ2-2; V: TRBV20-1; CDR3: CSASFAGANTGELFF; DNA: TGCAGTGCTAGCTTTGCGGGGGCGAACACCGGGGAGCTGTTTTTT
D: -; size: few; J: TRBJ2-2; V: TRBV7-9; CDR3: CASSLRTGTGELFF; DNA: TGTGCCAGCAGCCTCCGGACGGGCACCGGGGAGCTGTTTTTT
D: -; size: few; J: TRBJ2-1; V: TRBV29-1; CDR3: CSVPPWGRGREQFF; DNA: TGCAGCGTTCCACCCTGGGGCAGGGGTCGAGAGCAGTTCTTC
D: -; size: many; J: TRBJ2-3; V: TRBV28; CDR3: CASSPDGLSTDTQYF; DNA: TGTGCCAGCAGCCCGGACGGTCTGAGCACAGATACGCAGTATTTT
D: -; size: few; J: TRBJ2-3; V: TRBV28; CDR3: CASSLAQGMGNTQYF; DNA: TGTGCCAGCAGTTTGGCCCAGGGTATGGGAAATACGCAGTATTTT
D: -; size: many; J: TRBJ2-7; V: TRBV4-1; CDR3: CASSFVTGSYEQYF; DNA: TGCGCCAGCAGCTTCGTAACAGGGTCCTACGAGCAGTACTTC
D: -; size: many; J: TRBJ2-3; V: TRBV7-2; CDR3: CASGRIVRDTQYF; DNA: TGTGCCAGCGGTAGGATCGTCCGGGATACGCAGTATTTT
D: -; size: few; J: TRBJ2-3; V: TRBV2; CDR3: CASSLNGGLLSTDTQYF; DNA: TGTGCCAGCAGCCTTAACGGGGGGCTTTTGAGCACAGATACGCAGTATTTT
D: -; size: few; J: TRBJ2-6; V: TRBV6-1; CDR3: CASRATAAGANVLTF; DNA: TGTGCCAGCAGGGCTACAGCAGCTGGGGCCAACGTCCTGACTTTC
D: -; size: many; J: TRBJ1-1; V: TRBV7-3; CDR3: CASSLTGNTEAFF; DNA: TGTGCCAGCAGCTTAACGGGTAACACTGAAGCTTTCTTT
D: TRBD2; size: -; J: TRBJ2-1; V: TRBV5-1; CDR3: CASSFGPGLANEQFF; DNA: TGCGCCAGCAGCTTTGGGCCGGGACTAGCGAATGAGCAGTTCTTC
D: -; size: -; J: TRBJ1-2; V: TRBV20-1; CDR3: CSALNRGGSYGYTF; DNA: TGCAGTGCCCTGAATAGGGGAGGATCCTATGGCTACACCTTC
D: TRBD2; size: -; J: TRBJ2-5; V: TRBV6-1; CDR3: CASSTPRGEETQYF; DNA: TGTGCCAGCTCCACACCCCGGGGGGAAGAGACCCAGTACTTC
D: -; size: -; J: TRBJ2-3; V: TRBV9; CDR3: CASSRNPSGTADTQYF; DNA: TGTGCCAGCAGCAGAAATCCCTCGGGCACCGCAGATACGCAGTATTTT
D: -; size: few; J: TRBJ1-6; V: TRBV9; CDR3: CASSALRDLRSPLHF; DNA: TGTGCCAGCAGCGCTCTAAGGGACTTACGATCACCCCTCCACTTT
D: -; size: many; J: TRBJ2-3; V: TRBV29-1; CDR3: CSVGTDTQYF; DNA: TGCAGCGTTGGAACGGATACGCAGTATTTT
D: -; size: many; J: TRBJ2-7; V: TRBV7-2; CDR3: CASRLLRGANPYEQYF; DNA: TGTGCCAGCAGACTCCTCCGGGGGGCTAATCCCTACGAGCAGTACTTC
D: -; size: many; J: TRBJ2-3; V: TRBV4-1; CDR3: CASSQGQDHSTDTQYF; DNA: TGCGCCAGCAGCCAAGGTCAGGACCATAGCACAGATACGCAGTATTTT
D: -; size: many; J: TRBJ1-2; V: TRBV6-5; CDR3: CASSYAGDAYTF; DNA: TGTGCCAGCAGTTACGCCGGGGACGCCTACACCTTC
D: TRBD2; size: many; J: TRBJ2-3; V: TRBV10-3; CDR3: CAINLAGGPTDTQYF; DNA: TGTGCCATCAATCTAGCGGGGGGCCCCACAGATACGCAGTATTTT
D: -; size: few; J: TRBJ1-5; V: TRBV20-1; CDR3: CSASRYSNQPQHF; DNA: TGCAGTGCTAGTAGGTATAGCAATCAGCCCCAGCATTTT
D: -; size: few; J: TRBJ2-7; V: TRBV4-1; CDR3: CASSQEYPPGTYEQYF; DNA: TGCGCCAGCAGCCAAGAGTACCCCCCCGGCACCTACGAGCAGTACTTC
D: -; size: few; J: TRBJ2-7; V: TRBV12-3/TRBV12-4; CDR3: CASTSTTQQYF; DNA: TGTGCCAGCACTTCGACGACCCAGCAGTACTTC